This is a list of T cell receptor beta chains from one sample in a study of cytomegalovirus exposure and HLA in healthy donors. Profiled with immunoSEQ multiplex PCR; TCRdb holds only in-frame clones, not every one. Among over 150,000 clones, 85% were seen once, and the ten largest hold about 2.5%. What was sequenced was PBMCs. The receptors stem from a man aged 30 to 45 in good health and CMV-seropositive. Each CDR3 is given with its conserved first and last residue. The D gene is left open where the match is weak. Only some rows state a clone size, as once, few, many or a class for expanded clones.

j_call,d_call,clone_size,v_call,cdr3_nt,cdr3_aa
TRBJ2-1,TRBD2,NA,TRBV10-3,TGTGCCATCAGCCATAGCGGGCCGTCCTACAATGAGCAGTTCTTC,CAISHSGPSYNEQFF
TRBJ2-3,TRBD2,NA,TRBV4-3,TGCGCCAGCAGCCGGTCTAGCGGGAGTATCACAGATACGCAGTATTTT,CASSRSSGSITDTQYF
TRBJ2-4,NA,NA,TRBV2,TGTGCCAGCAGTTACCCCAGGGGCAAAAACATTCAGTACTTC,CASSYPRGKNIQYF
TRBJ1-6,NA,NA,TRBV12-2,TGTGCAAGTCGCTCCCCATGGAGGAGGAGGGTGTTCCTTAATTCACCCCTCCACTTT,CASRSPWRRRVFLNSPLHF
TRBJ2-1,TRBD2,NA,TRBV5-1,TGCGCCAGCAGCTTGGGATCGGCGGGAGCCTACAATGAGCAGTTCTTC,CASSLGSAGAYNEQFF
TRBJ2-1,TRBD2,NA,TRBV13,TGTGCCAGCAGCCACCGGGGGGGACTGGGGAATGAGCAGTTCTTC,CASSHRGGLGNEQFF
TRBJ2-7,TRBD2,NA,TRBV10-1,TGCGCCAGCAGTGTGGGAGGGCCTCCCTACGAGCAGTACTTC,CASSVGGPPYEQYF
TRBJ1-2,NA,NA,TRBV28,TGTGCCAGCAGCTTCCCTGGGCGATACGGCGGCTACACCTTC,CASSFPGRYGGYTF
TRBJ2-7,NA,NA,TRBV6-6,TGTGCCAGCAGTTACTTGACAGCCGGTCTCTCCGAGCAGTACTTC,CASSYLTAGLSEQYF
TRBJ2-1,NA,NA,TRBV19,TGTGCCAGTAGTATAGTTTCCCTAGCCTACAATGAGCAGTTCTTC,CASSIVSLAYNEQFF
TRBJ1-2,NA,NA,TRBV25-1,TGTGCCAGCAGTGGATCCTCGCCGGGGGTGATTAGGGCTGGCTACACCTTC,CASSGSSPGVIRAGYTF
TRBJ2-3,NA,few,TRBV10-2,TGCGCCAGTACGGCGGGAGATACGCAGTATTTT,CASTAGDTQYF
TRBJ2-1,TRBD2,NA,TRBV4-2,TGTGCCAGCAGCCGATCGGGACTAGCGGGAGACTACAATGAGCAGTTCTTC,CASSRSGLAGDYNEQFF
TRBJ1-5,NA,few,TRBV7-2,TGTGCCAGCAGCTTAGGAGCGGCATCTCAGCATTTT,CASSLGAASQHF
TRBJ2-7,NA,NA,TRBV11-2,TGTGCCAGCAGCTTACTAGGTTACGAGCAGTACTTC,CASSLLGYEQYF
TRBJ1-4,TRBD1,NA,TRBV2,TGTGCCAGCAGGCTGATAATCTCTTCTGCCGGGACAGCTAATGAAAAACTGTTTTTT,CASRLIISSAGTANEKLFF
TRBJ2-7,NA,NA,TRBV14,TGTGCCAGCAGCCAAGCGGGACACCGCTACGAGCAGTACTTC,CASSQAGHRYEQYF
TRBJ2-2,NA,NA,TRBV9,TGTGCCAGCAGCCCCTCGGTGCTCTCGAACACCGGGGAGCTGTTTTTT,CASSPSVLSNTGELFF
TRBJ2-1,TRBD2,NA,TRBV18,TGTGCCAGCTCACTCCGGACTAGCGGATACAATGAGCAGTTCTTC,CASSLRTSGYNEQFF
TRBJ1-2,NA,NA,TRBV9,TGTGCCAGCAGCCCGCTCGGGGGGATAAGTAACTATGGCTACACCTTC,CASSPLGGISNYGYTF
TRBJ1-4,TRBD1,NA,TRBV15,TGTGCCACCCGACAGGGTACAACTAATGAAAAACTGTTTTTT,CATRQGTTNEKLFF
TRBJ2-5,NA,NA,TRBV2,TGTGCCAGCAGTACTAGAGAGGGACAAGAGACCCAGTACTTC,CASSTREGQETQYF
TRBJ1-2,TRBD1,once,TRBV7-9,TGTGCCAGCAGCATAACAGGGGGGAGAGGCTACACCTTC,CASSITGGRGYTF
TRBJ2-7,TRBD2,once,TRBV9,TGTGCCAGCAGCGTAGCTTGGCGGCTAGCGGGGGACGAGCAGTACTTC,CASSVAWRLAGDEQYF
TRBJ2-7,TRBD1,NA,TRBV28,TGTGCCAGCAGTGGGGACAGTCCCTCCCTCTACGAGCAGTACTTC,CASSGDSPSLYEQYF
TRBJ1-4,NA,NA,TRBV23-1,TGCGCCAGCCGCCACAAAAATGAAAAACTGTTTTTT,CASRHKNEKLFF
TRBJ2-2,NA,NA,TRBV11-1,TGTGCCAGCAGCCCGGGACTTGGGGCGGGGGAGCTGTTTTTT,CASSPGLGAGELFF
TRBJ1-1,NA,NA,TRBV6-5,TGTGCCAGCAGTTACTGGGCAGGTCTCGGGAACACTGAAGCTTTCTTT,CASSYWAGLGNTEAFF
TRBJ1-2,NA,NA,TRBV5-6,TGTGCCAGCAGCTTCCGGGAGACTTGGGGGGGCTACACCTTC,CASSFRETWGGYTF
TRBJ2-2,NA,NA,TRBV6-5,TGTGCCAGCAGCCCTACGCCCCCGGGGACCGGGGAGCTGTTTTTT,CASSPTPPGTGELFF